The sequence of this T cell receptor beta chain was determined in a study of T cell repertoires in cytomegalovirus infection. About the study: CMV infection plus the matching HLA type was flagged by public TCR beta signatures. Study conclusions and caveats: Ex vivo responses were dominated by HLA-C-restricted CMV-specific TCR beta clonotypes.

Germline CDR1 MNHEY, CDR2 SMNVEV (reference sequence). The CDR3 totals 16 residues. Germline trimming cut 5 bases from V and 5 bases from J; bases unmatched to any gene: 7. TCRdb re-derived calls from the reads in MiXCR, one entry per CDR3 protein. The sample holds around 530,000 distinct CDR3 sequences, approximately 17% seen once. Turning to this clonotype: The antigen remains unidentified.

The sample consisted of CD8+ T cells from PBMCs. V usage is TRBV27 and J usage is TRBJ1-5; 12 nucleotides agree with TRBD1. The sequence derives from a human donor in good health (CMV status not recorded). Some clones in this sample may be carry-over from other donors' samples. This CDR3 reads CASSPSGTGGYQPQHF. The CDR3 DNA is TGTGCCAGCAGTCCATCCGGGACAGGGGGCTATCAGCCCCAGCATTTT.